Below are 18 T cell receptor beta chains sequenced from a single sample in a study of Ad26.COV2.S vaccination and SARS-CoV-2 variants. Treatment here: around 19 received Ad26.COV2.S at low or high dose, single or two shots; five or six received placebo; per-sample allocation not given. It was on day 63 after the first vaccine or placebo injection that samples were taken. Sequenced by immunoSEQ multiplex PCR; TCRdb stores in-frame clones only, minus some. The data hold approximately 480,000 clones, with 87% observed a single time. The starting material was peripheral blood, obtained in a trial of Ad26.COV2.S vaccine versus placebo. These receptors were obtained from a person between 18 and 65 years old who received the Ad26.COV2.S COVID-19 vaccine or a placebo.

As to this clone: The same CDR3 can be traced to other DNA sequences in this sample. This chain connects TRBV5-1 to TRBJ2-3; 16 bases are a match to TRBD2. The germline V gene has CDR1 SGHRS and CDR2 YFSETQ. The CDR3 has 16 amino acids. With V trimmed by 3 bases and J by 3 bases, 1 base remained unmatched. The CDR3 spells CASSSGLAGGTDTQYF. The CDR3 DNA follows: TGCGCCAGCAGCTCGGGACTAGCGGGAGGGACAGATACGCAGTATTTT.

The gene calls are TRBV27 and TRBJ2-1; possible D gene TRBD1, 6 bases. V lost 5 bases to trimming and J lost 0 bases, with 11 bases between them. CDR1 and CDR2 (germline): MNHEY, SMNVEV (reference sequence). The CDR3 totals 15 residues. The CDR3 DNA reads TGTGCCAGCAGTGAAGACAGGAGCTCCTACAATGAGCAGTTCTTC. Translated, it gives CASSEDRSSYNEQFF.

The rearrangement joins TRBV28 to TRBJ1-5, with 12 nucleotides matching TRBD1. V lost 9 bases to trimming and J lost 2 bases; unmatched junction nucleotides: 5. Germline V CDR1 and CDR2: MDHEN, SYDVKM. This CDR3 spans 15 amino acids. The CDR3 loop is CASGTGGGGNQPQHF. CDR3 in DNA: TGTGCCAGTGGGACAGGGGGCGGTGGCAATCAGCCCCAGCATTTT.

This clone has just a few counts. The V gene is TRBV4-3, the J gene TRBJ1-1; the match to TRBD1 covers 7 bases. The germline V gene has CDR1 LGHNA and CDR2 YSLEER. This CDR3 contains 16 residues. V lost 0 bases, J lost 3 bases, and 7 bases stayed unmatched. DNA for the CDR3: TGCGCCAGCAGCCAAGATTTAGGAACAGGGGACACTGAAGCTTTCTTT. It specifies CASSQDLGTGDTEAFF.

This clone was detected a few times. For the CDR3, the DNA is TGTGCCAGCAGCCCCAGGCCCTCCTACGAGCAGTACTTC. This translates into CASSPRPSYEQYF. The chain carries TRBV28 and TRBJ2-7; D not resolved. Trimming stripped 6 bases from V and 0 bases from J, with 9 bases between. This CDR3 has 13 residues. Per germline, CDR1 MDHEN and CDR2 SYDVKM.

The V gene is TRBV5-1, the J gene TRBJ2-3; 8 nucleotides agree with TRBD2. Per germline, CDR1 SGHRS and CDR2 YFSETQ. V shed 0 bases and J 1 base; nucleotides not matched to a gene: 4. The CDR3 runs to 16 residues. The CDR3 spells CASSLDPSGRTDTQYF. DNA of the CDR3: TGCGCCAGCAGCTTGGATCCTAGCGGGCGCACAGATACGCAGTATTTT.

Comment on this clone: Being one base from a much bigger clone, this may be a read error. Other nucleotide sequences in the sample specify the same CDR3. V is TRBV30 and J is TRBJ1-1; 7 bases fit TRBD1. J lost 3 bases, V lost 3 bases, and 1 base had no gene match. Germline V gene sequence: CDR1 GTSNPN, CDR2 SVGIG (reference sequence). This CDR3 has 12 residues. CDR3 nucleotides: TGTGCCTGGAGCGACAGGGACACTGAAGCTTTCTTT. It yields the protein CAWSDRDTEAFF.

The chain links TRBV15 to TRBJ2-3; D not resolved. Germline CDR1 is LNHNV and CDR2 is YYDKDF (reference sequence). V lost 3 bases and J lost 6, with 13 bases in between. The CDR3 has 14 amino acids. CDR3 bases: TGTGCCACCAGCAGTCCCGCGAAGACGGATACGCAGTATTTT. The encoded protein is CATSSPAKTDTQYF.

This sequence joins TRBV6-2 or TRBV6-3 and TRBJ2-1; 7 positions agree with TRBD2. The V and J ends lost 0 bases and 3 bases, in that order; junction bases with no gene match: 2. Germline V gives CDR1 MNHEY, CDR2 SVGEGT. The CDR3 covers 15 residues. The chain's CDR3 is CASSYSGGIYNEQFF. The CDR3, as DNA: TGTGCCAGCAGTTACTCGGGAGGGATCTACAATGAGCAGTTCTTC.

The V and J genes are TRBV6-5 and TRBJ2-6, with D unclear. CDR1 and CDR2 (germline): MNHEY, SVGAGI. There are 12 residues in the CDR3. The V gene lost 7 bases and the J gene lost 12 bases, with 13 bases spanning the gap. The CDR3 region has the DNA TGTGCCAGCAAGGATGTCCGTGGCGTCCTGACTTTC. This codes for CASKDVRGVLTF.

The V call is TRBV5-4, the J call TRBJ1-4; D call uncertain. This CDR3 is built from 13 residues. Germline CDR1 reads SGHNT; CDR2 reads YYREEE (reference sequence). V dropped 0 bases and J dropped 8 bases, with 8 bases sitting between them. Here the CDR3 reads CASSLDLGEKLFF. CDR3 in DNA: TGTGCCAGCAGCTTGGATTTGGGAGAAAAACTGTTTTTT.

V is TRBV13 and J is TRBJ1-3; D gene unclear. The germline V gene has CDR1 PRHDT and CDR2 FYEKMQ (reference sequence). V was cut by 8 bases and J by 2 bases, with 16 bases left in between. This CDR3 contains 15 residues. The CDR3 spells CASRGPGRAGNTIYF. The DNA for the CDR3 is TGTGCCAGCCGAGGCCCCGGGAGGGCTGGAAACACCATATATTTT. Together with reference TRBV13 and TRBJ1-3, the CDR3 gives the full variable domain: AAGVIQSPRHLIKEKRETATLKCYPIPRHDTVYWYQQGPGQDPQFLISFYEKMQSDKGSIPDRFSAQQFSDYHSELNMSSLELGDSALYFCASRGPGRAGNTIYFGEGSWLTVV.

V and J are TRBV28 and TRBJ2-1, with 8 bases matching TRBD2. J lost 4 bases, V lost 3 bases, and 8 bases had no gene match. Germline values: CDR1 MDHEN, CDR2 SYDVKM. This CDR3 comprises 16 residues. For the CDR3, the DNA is TGTGCCAGCAGTTTGTCGGGAGGGCCGAGGTACAATGAGCAGTTCTTC. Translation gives CASSLSGGPRYNEQFF.

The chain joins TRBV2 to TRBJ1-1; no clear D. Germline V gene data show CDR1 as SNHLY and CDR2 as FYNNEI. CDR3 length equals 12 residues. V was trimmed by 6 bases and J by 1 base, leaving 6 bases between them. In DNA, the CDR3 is TGTGCCAGCAGGGCTTCGAACACTGAAGCTTTCTTT. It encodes CASRASNTEAFF.

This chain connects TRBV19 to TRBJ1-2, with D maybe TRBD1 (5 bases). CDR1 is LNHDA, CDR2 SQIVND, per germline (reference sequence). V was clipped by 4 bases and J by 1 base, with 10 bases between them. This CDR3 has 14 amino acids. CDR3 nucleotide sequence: TGTGCCAGTAGTAGTAGGGGCCTTAACTATGGCTACACCTTC. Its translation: CASSSRGLNYGYTF.

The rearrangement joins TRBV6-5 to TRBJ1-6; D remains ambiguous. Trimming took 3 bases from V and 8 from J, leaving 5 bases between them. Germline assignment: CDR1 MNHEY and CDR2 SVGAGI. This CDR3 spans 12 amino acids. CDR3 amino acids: CASSYGDSPLHF. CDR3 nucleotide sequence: TGTGCCAGCAGTTATGGGGATTCACCCCTCCACTTT.

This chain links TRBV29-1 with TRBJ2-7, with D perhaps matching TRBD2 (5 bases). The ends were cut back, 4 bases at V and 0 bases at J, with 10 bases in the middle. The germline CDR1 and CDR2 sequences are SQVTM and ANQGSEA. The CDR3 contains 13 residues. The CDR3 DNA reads TGCAGCGTTGCCCCGGGGTCCTCCTACGAGCAGTACTTC. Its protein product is CSVAPGSSYEQYF.

DNA for the CDR3: TGTGCCAGCCGAAAGAAGGTACTCACAGATACGCAGTATTTT. It translates to CASRKKVLTDTQYF. This chain uses TRBV18 with TRBJ2-3; D call uncertain. V was cut by 8 bases and J by 2 bases, with 14 bases left in between. Germline assignment: CDR1 KGHSH and CDR2 LQKENI. The CDR3 consists of 14 residues.